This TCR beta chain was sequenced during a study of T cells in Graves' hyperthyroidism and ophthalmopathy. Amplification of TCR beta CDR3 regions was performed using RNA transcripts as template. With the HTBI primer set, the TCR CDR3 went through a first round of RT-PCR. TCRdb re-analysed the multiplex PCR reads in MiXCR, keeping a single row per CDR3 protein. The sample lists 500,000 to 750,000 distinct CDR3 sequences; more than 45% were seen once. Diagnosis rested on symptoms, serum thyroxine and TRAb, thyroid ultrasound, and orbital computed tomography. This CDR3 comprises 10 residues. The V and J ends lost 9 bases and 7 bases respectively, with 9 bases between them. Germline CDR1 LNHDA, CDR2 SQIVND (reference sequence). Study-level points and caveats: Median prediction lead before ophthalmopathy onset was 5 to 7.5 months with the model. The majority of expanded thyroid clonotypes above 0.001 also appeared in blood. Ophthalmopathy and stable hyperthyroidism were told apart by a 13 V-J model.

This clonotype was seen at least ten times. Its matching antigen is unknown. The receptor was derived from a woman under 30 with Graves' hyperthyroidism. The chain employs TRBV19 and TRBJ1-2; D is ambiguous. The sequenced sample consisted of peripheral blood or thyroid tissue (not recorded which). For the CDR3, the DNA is TGTGCCAGCCTAGGCGGTGGCTACACCTTC. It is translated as CASLGGGYTF.